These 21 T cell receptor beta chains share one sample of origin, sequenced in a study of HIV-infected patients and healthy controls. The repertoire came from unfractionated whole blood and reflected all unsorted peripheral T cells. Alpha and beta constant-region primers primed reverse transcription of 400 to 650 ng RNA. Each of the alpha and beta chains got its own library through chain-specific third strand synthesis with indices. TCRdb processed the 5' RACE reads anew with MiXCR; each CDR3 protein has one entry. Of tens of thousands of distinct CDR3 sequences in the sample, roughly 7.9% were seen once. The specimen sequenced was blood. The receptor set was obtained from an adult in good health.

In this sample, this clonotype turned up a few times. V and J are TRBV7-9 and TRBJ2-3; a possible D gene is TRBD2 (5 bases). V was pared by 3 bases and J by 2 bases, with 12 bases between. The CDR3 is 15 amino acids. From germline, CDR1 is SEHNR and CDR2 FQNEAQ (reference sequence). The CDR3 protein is CASSFTSIATDTQYF. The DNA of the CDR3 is TGTGCCAGCAGCTTCACTAGTATTGCCACAGATACGCAGTATTTT. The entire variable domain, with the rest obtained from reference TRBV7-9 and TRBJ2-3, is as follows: DTGVSQNPRHKITKRGQNVTFRCDPISEHNRLYWYRQTLGQGPEFLTYFQNEAQLEKSRLLSDRFSAERPKGSFSTLEIQRTEQGDSAMYLCASSFTSIATDTQYFGPGTRLTVL.

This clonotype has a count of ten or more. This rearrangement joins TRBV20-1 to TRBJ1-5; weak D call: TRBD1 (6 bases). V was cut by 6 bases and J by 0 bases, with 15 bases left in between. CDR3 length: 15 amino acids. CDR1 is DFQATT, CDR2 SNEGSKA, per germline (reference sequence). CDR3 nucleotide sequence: TGCAGTGCGCATTCCGGGACAAGTAGCAATCAGCCCCAGCATTTT. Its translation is CSAHSGTSSNQPQHF.

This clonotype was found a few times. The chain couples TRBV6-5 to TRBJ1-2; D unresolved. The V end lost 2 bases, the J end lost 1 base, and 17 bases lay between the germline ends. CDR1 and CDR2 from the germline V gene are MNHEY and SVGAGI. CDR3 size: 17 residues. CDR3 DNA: TGTGCCAGCAGTTACGCGGGAACTGGAGAGTTTAACTATGGCTACACCTTC. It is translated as CASSYAGTGEFNYGYTF.

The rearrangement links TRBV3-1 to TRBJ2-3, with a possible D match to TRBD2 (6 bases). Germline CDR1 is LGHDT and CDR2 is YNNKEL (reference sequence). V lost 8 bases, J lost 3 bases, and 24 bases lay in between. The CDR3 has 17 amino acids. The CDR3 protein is CASAGTLEGLATDTQYF. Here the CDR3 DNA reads TGTGCCAGCGCAGGTACTTTGGAGGGCCTTGCGACAGATACGCAGTATTTT.

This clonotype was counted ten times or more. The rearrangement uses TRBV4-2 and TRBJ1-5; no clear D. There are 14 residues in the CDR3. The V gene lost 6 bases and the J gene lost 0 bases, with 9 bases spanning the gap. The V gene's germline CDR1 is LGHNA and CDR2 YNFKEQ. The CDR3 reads CASSFALSNQPQHF. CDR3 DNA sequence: TGTGCCAGCAGTTTCGCCCTTAGCAATCAGCCCCAGCATTTT.

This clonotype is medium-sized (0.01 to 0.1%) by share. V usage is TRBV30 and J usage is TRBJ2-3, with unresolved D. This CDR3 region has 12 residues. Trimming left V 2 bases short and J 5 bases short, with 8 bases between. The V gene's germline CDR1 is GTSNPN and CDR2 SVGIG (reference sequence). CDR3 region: CAWSNYGDTQYF. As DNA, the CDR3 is TGTGCCTGGAGTAACTACGGAGATACGCAGTATTTT.

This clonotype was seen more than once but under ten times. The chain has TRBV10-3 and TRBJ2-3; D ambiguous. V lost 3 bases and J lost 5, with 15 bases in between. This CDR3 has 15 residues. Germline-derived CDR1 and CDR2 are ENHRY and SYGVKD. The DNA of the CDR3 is TGTGCCATCAGTGACCCCAGCCCCACGGAAGATACGCAGTATTTT. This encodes CAISDPSPTEDTQYF.

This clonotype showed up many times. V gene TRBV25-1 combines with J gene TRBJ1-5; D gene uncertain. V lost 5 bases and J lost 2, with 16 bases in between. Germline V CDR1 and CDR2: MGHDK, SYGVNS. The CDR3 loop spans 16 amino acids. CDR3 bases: TGTGCCAGCAGTCCGCTAGGAGCGTCGGGCAATCAGCCCCAGCATTTT. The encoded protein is CASSPLGASGNQPQHF.

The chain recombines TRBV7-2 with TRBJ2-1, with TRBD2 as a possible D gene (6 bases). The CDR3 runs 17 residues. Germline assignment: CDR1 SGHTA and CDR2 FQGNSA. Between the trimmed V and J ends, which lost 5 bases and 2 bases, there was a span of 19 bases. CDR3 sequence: CASSPDPLALPYNEQFF. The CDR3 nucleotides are TGTGCCAGCAGCCCAGACCCACTAGCACTGCCCTACAATGAGCAGTTCTTC. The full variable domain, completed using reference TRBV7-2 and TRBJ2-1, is GAGVSQSPSNKVTEKGKDVELRCDPISGHTALYWYRQSLGQGLEFLIYFQGNSAPDKSGLPSDRFSAERTGGSVSTLTIQRTQQEDSAVYLCASSPDPLALPYNEQFFGPGTRLTVL.

CDR3 sequence: CSVSQGSAGDADTQYF. The CDR3 coding sequence is TGCAGCGTTTCACAGGGGTCCGCGGGGGACGCAGATACGCAGTATTTT. V usage is TRBV29-1 and J usage is TRBJ2-3; D may be TRBD1 or TRBD2 (7 bases each). The CDR3 extends over 16 amino acids. Deletions cut 5 bases from V and 4 bases from J, with 22 bases between. The germline CDR1 and CDR2 sequences are SQVTM and ANQGSEA.

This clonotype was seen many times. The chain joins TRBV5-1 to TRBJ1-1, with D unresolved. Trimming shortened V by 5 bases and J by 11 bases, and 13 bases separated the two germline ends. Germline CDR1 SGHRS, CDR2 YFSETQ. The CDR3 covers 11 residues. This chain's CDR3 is CASSSRKNAFF. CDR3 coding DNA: TGCGCCAGCAGTTCGCGAAAAAACGCTTTCTTT.

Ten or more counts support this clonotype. The CDR3 sequence is CASSLVRQEAFF. The CDR3 DNA sequence: TGTGCCAGCAGCTTGGTCCGACAGGAAGCTTTCTTT. This sequence joins TRBV5-6 and TRBJ1-1; weak D call: TRBD1 (5 bases). The V and J ends lost 0 bases and 8 bases respectively, with 8 bases between them. CDR1 and CDR2 (germline): SGHDT, YYEEEE. CDR3 length: 12 residues.

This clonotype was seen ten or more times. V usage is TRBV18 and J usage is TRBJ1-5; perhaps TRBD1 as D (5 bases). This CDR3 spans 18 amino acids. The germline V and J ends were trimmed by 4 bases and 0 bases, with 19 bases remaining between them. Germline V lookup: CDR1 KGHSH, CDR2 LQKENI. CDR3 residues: CASSLSGQGSISNQPQHF. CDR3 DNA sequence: TGTGCCAGCTCACTTTCGGGGCAGGGTTCGATTAGCAATCAGCCCCAGCATTTT.

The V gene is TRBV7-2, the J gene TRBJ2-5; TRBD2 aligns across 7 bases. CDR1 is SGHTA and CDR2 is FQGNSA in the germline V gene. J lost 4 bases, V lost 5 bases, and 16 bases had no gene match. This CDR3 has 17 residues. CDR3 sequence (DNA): TGTGCCAGCAGCCTCCCCCGGACTAGTTTTTCCGGAGAGACCCAGTACTTC. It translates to CASSLPRTSFSGETQYF.

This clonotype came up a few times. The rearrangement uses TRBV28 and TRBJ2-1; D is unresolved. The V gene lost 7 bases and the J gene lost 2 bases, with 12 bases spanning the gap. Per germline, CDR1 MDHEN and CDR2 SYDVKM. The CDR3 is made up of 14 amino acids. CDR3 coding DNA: TGTGCCAGCACTCTTCCTCTAACCTACAATGAGCAGTTCTTC. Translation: CASTLPLTYNEQFF.

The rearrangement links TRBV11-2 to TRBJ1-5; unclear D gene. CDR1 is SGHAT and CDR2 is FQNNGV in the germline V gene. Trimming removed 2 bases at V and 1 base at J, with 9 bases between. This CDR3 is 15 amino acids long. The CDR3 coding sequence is TGTGCCAGCAGCTTATTCCCGGGGAGCAATCAGCCCCAGCATTTT. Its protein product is CASSLFPGSNQPQHF.

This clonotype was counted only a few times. The CDR3 DNA follows: TGTGCCAGCAGTTACGGAGGGGGCGGGGAGACCCAGTACTTC. Amino acids: CASSYGGGGETQYF. The chain uses TRBV6-2 or TRBV6-3 and TRBJ2-5, with D perhaps matching TRBD1 (7 bases). The CDR3 runs to 14 residues. Germline-derived CDR1 and CDR2 are MNHEY and SVGEGT. V was cut by 2 bases and J by 5 bases, with 12 bases left in between.

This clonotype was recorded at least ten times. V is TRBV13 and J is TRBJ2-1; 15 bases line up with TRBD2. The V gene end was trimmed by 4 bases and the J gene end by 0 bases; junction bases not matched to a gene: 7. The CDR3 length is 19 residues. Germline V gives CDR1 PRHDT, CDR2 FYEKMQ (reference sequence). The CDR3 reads CASSSGTSGGPSSYNEQFF. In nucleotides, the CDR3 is TGTGCCAGCAGCTCTGGGACTAGCGGGGGGCCGAGCTCCTACAATGAGCAGTTCTTC.

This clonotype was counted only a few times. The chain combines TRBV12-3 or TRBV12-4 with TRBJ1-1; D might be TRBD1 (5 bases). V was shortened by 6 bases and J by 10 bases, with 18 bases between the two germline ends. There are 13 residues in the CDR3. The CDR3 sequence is CASRPGYGGRAFF. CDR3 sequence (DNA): TGTGCCAGCAGACCAGGTTACGGGGGGAGAGCTTTCTTT.

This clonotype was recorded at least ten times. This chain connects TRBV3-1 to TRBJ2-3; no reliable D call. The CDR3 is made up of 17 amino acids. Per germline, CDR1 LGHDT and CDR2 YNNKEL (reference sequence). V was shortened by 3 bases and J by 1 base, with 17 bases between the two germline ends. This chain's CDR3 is CASSQNRALIGTDTQYF. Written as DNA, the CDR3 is TGTGCCAGCAGCCAGAATAGGGCCCTAATAGGCACAGATACGCAGTATTTT.

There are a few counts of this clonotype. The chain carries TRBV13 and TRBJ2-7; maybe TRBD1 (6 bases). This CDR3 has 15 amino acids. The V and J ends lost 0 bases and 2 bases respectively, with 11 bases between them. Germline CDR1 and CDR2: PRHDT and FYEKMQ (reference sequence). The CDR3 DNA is TGTGCCAGCAGCTTAGGCGGGACACCCACCTACGAGCAGTACTTC. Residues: CASSLGGTPTYEQYF.